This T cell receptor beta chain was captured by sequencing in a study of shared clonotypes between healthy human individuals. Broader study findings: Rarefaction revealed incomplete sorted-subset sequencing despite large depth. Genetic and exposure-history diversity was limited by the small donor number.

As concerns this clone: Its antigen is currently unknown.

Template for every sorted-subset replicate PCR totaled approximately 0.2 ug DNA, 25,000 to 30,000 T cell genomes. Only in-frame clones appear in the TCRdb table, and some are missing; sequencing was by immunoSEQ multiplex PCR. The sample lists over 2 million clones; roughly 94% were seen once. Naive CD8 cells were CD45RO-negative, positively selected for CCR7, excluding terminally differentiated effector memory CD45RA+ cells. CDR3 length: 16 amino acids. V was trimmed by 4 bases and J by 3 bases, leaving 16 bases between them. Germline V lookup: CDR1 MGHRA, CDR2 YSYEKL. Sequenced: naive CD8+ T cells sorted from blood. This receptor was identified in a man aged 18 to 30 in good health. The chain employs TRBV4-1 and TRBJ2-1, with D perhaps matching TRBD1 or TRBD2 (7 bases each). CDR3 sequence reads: CASSLRGASGYNEQFF. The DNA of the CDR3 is TGCGCCAGCAGCCTCAGGGGGGCTAGCGGCTACAATGAGCAGTTCTTC.